This T cell receptor (beta chain) derives from a study of cytomegalovirus exposure and HLA in healthy donors. Study-wide results and limits: Presence/absence results assume similar sequencing depth per donor, which may not hold.

About this clone itself: As yet, its antigen is unknown. Other DNA variants within this sample encode the same CDR3.

V lost 4 bases to trimming and J lost 2 bases; unmatched junction nucleotides: 3. CDR3 length equals 16 residues. CDR1 KGHSH and CDR2 LQKENI come from the germline V gene. These donors, healthy bone marrow donors, were studied. With 60 Vbeta and 13 Jbeta primers, the PCR was carried out. TCRdb keeps only in-frame clones here, not all; method: immunoSEQ multiplex PCR. This table has more than 95,000 clones, over 70% appearing once. Input material: PBMCs. The sequence was collected from a man aged 18 to 29 in good health and CMV-seropositive. This rearrangement joins TRBV18 to TRBJ1-6, with TRBD1 matching over 9 bases. DNA for the CDR3: TGTGCCAGCTCACGGACAGGGGATACCTATAATTCACCCCTCCACTTT. This encodes CASSRTGDTYNSPLHF.